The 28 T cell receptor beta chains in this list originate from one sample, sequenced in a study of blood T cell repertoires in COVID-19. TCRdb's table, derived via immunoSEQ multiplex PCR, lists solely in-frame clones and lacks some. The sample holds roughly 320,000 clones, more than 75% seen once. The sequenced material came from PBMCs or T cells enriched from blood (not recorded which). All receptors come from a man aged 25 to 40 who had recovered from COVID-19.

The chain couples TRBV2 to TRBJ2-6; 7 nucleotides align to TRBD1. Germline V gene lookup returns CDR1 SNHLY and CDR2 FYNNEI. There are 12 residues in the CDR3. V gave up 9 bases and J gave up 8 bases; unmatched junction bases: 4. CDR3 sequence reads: CASHRGPNVLTF. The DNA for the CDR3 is TGTGCCAGTCACAGGGGCCCCAACGTCCTGACTTTC.

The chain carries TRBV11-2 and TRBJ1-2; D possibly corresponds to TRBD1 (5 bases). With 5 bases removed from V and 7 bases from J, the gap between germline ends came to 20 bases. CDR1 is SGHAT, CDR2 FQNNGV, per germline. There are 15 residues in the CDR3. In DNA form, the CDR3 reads TGTGCCAGCAGCGAATACAGGACCGCTCTTTCTGGCTACACCTTC. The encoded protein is CASSEYRTALSGYTF.

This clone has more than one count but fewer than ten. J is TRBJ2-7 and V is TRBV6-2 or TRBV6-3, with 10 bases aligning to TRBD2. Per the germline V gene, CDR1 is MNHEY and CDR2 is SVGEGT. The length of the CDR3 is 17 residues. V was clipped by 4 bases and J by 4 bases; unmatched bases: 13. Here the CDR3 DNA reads TGTGCCAGCAGTTCCCTCTGGGCTAGCGGGAGTATATACGAGCAGTACTTC. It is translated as CASSSLWASGSIYEQYF.

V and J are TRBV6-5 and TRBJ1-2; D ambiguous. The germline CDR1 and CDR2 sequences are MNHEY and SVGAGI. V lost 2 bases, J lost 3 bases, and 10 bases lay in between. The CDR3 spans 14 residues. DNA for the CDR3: TGTGCCAGCAGTTACCGAGGGTGGGACTATGGCTACACCTTC. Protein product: CASSYRGWDYGYTF.

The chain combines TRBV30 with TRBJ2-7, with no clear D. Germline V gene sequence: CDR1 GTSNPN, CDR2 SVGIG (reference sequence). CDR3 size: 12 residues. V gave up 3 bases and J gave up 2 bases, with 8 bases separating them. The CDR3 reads CAWRTLPYEQYF. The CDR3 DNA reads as TGTGCCTGGAGAACTCTCCCCTACGAGCAGTACTTC.

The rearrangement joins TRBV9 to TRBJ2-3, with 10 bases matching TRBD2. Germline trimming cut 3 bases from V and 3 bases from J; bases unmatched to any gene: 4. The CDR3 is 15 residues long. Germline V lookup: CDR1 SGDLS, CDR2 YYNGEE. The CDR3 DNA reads TGTGCCAGCAGCGGCTTGACTAGCGGGACAGATACGCAGTATTTT. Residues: CASSGLTSGTDTQYF. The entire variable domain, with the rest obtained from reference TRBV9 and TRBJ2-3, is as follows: DSGVTQTPKHLITATGQRVTLRCSPRSGDLSVYWYQQSLDQGLQFLIQYYNGEERAKGNILERFSAQQFPDLHSELNLSSLELGDSALYFCASSGLTSGTDTQYFGPGTRLTVL.

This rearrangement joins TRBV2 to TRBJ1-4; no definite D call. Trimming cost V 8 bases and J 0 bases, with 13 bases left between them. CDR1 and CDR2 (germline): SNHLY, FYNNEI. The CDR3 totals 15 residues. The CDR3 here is CASRRDGATNEKLFF. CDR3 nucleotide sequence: TGTGCCAGCCGGCGCGATGGAGCAACTAATGAAAAACTGTTTTTT.

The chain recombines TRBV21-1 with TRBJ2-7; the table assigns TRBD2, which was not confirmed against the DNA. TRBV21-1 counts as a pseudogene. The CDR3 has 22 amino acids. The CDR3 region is CASRDRLLFWSSGRLGFGEQYF. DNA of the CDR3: TGTGCCAGCAGAGACCGTCTTTTGTTTTGGTCTAGCGGGAGACTGGGGTTTGGCGAGCAGTACTTC.

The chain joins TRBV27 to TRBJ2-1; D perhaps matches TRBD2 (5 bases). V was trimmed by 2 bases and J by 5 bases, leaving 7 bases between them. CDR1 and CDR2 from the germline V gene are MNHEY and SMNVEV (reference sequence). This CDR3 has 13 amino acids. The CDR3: CASSLGRNNEQFF. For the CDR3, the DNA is TGTGCCAGCAGTTTAGGGAGAAACAATGAGCAGTTCTTC.

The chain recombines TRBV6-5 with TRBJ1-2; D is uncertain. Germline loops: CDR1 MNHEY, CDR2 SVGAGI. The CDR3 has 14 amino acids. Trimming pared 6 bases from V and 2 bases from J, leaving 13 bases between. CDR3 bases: TGTGCCAGCAGACCATGGACGGGGAACTATGGCTACACCTTC. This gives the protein CASRPWTGNYGYTF.

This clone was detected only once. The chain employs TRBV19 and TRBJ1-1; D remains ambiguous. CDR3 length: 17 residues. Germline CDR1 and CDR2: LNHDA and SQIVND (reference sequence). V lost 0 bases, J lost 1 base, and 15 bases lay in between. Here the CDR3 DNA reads TGTGCCAGTAGTATAGATGTGGGTTGGGCGGGGAACACTGAAGCTTTCTTT. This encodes CASSIDVGWAGNTEAFF.

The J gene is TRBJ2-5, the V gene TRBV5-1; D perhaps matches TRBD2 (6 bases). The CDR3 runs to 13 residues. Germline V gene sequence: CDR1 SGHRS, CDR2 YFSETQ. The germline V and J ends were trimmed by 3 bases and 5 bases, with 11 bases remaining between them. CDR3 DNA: TGCGCCAGCAGCTGGGGGGACCGGGAGACCCAGTACTTC. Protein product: CASSWGDRETQYF.

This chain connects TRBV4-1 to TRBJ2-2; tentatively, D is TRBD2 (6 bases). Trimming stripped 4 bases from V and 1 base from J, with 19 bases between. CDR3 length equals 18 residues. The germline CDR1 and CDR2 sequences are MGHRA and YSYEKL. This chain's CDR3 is CASSRELLIGGNTGELFF. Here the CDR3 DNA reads TGCGCCAGCAGCCGCGAGCTCCTTATCGGGGGGAACACCGGGGAGCTGTTTTTT.

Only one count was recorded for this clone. CDR3 bases: TGTGCCATCACTAGAGGACTAGCGGGAGGTACCGGGGAGCTGTTTTTT. Its translation: CAITRGLAGGTGELFF. The chain combines TRBV2 with TRBJ2-2; 14 bases agree with TRBD2. V lost 10 bases and J lost 5; bases outside the gene matches: 9. The germline V gene encodes CDR1 SNHLY and CDR2 FYNNEI. CDR3 length equals 16 residues. Filled out from reference TRBV2 and TRBJ2-2, the complete variable domain reads EPEVTQTPSHQVTQMGQEVILRCVPISNHLYFYWYRQILGQKVEFLVSFYNNEISEKSEIFDDQFSVERPDGSNFTLKIRSTKLEDSAMYFCAITRGLAGGTGELFFGEGSRLTVL.

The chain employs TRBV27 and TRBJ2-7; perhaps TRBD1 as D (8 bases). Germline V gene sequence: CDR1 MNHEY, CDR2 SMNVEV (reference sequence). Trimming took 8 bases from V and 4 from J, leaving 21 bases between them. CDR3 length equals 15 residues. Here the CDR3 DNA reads TGTGCCAGCCCGGGGGGCAGGGGGCGGTCGTACGAGCAGTACTTC. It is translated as CASPGGRGRSYEQYF.

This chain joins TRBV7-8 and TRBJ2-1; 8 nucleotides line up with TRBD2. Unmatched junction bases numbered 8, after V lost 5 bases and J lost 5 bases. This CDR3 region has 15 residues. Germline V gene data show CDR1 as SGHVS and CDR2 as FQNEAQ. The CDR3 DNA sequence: TGTGCCAGCAGCCGGACTAGCACCTCTAACAATGAGCAGTTCTTC. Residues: CASSRTSTSNNEQFF.

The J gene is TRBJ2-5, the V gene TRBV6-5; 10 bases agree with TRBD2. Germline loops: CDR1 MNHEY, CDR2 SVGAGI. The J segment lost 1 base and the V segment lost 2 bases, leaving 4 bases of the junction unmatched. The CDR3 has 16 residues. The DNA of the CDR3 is TGTGCCAGCAGTTACGGAGCGGGAGGGGTCCAAGAGACCCAGTACTTC. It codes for CASSYGAGGVQETQYF.

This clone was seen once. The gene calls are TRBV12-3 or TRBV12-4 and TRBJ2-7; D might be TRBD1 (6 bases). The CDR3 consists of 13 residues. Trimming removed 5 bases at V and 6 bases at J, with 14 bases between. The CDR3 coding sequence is TGTGCCAGCAGTGATCCGGACAGCCGCGAGCAGTACTTC. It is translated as CASSDPDSREQYF.

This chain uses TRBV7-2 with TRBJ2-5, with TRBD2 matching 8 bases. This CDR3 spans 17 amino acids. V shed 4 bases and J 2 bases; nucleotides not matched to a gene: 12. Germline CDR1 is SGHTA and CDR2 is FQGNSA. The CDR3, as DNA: TGTGCCAGCAGCTCAAGCGGATGGGGCGGGAGGCAAGAGACCCAGTACTTC. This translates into CASSSSGWGGRQETQYF.

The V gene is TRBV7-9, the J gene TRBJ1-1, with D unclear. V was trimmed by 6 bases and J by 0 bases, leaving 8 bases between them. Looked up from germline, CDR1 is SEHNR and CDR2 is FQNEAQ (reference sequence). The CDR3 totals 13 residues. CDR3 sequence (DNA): TGTGCCAGCAGTTCGAGGGTGAACACTGAAGCTTTCTTT. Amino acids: CASSSRVNTEAFF.

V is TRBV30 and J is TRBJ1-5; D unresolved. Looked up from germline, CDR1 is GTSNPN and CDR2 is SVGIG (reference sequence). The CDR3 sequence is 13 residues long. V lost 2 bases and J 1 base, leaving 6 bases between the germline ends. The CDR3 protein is CAWSRESNQPQHF. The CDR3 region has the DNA TGTGCCTGGAGTAGGGAGAGCAATCAGCCCCAGCATTTT. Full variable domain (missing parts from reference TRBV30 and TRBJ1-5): SQTIHQWPATLVQPVGSPLSLECTVEGTSNPNLYWYRQAAGRGLQLLFYSVGIGQISSEVPQNLSASRPQDRQFILSSKKLLLSDSGFYLCAWSRESNQPQHFGDGTRLSIL.

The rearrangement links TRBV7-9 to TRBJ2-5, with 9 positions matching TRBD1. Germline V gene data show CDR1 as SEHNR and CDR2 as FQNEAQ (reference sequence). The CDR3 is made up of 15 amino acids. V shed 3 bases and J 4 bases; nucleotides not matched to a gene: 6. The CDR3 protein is CASSLGQGSRETQYF. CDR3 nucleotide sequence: TGTGCCAGCAGCTTGGGACAGGGATCACGAGAGACCCAGTACTTC.

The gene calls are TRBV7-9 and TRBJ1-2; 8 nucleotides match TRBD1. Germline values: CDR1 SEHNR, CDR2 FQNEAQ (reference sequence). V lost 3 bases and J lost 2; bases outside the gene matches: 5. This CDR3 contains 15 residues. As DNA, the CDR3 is TGTGCCAGCAGCTTGGGACAGGCCCTCAACTATGGCTACACCTTC. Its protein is CASSLGQALNYGYTF.

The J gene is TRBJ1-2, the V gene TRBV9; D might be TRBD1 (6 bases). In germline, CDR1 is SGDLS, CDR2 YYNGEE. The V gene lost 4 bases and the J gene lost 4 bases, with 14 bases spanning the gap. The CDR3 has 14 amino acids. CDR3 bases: TGTGCCAGCAGCCTCACACAGGGATCCTATGGCTACACCTTC. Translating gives CASSLTQGSYGYTF. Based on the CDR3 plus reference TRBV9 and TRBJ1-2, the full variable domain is DSGVTQTPKHLITATGQRVTLRCSPRSGDLSVYWYQQSLDQGLQFLIQYYNGEERAKGNILERFSAQQFPDLHSELNLSSLELGDSALYFCASSLTQGSYGYTFGSGTRLTVV.

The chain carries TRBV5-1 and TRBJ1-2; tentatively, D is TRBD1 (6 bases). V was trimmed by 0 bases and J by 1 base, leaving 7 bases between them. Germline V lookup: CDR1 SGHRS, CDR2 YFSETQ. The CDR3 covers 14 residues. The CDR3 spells CASSLDRDNYGYTF. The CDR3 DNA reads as TGCGCCAGCAGCTTGGACAGGGATAACTATGGCTACACCTTC.

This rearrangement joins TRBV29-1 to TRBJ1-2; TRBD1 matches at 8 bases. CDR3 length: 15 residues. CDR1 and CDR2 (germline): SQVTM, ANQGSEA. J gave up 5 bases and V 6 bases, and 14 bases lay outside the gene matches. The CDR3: CSVREGTGVGYGYTF. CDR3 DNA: TGCAGCGTCCGAGAGGGGACAGGCGTAGGATATGGCTACACCTTC.

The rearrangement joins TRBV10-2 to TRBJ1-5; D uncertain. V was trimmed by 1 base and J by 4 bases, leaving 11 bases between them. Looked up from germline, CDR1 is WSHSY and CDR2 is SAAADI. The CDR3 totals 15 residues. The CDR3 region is CASSEYSGRNQPQHF. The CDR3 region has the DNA TGCGCCAGCAGTGAGTACAGCGGACGTAATCAGCCCCAGCATTTT.

CDR3 nucleotides: TGTGCCAGTAGTATTCCCGGGGGAGGGATGAACACTGAAGCTTTCTTT. It yields the protein CASSIPGGGMNTEAFF. This chain joins TRBV19 and TRBJ1-1, with D perhaps matching TRBD1 (5 bases). This CDR3 has 16 residues. Germline V CDR1 and CDR2: LNHDA, SQIVND (reference sequence). The V and J ends lost 3 bases and 0 bases respectively, with 14 bases between them.